These 9 T cell receptor beta chains share one sample of origin, sequenced in a study of blood T cell repertoires in COVID-19. Produced via immunoSEQ multiplex PCR; TCRdb's table is partial and in-frame only. Found here are over 250,000 clones, around nine tenths of them singletons; the top ten hold roughly 2.1%. The sample taken for sequencing was peripheral blood. Every receptor here comes from a man aged 45-65 years with acute or convalescent COVID-19.

The CDR3 bases are TGCGCCAGCAGCGGCGGGGCACTCAATGAGCAGTTCTTC. Translated, it gives CASSGGALNEQFF. V gene TRBV5-1 combines with J gene TRBJ2-1, with D possibly being TRBD2 (6 bases). The CDR3 contains 13 residues. The germline gives CDR1 SGHRS, CDR2 YFSETQ. V was cut by 4 bases and J by 6 bases, with 11 bases left in between.

The CDR3 is CASTKDRGNARETQYF. CDR3 coding DNA: TGTGCCAGCACCAAGGACAGGGGTAATGCGAGGGAGACCCAGTACTTC. The J gene is TRBJ2-5, the V gene TRBV5-6, with 9 bases lining up with TRBD1. The CDR3 is 16 amino acids. In germline, CDR1 is SGHDT, CDR2 YYEEEE. After removal of 6 bases from V and 5 bases from J, the junction contained 14 bases not matched to a gene.

The chain couples TRBV10-3 to TRBJ1-1; possibly TRBD1 for D (5 bases). CDR3 size: 12 residues. In germline, CDR1 is ENHRY, CDR2 SYGVKD. Trimming stripped 4 bases from V and 3 bases from J, with 6 bases between. The CDR3 sequence: CAISGGDTEAFF. The CDR3 DNA follows: TGTGCCATCAGTGGGGGGGACACTGAAGCTTTCTTT.

The V gene is TRBV5-6, the J gene TRBJ1-2, with unresolved D. The V gene lost 3 bases and the J gene lost 8 bases, with 14 bases spanning the gap. The CDR3 length is 13 residues. The germline gives CDR1 SGHDT, CDR2 YYEEEE. CDR3: CASSYQDKGGYTF. CDR3 coding DNA: TGTGCCAGCAGCTATCAAGACAAAGGAGGCTACACCTTC.

The CDR3 loop reads CASSLDGGPNTIYF. As DNA, the CDR3 is TGCGCCAGCAGCTTGGACGGGGGGCCCAACACCATATATTTT. V usage is TRBV5-1 and J usage is TRBJ1-3; tentatively, D is TRBD1 (6 bases). V dropped 0 bases and J dropped 7 bases, with 11 bases sitting between them. CDR3 size: 14 residues. CDR1 and CDR2 (germline): SGHRS, YFSETQ.

The rearrangement joins TRBV30 to TRBJ2-2; 10 nucleotides line up with TRBD1. Trimming at V came to 1 base and at J to 6 bases, leaving 2 bases not matched to a gene. The germline V gene encodes CDR1 GTSNPN and CDR2 SVGIG (reference sequence). This CDR3 has 14 amino acids. The CDR3 loop reads CAWSAGQGAGELFF. In DNA, the CDR3 is TGTGCCTGGAGTGCTGGACAGGGGGCCGGGGAGCTGTTTTTT.

This chain uses TRBV19 with TRBJ2-2, with TRBD2 identical over 7 bases. The CDR3 extends over 15 amino acids. Germline loops: CDR1 LNHDA, CDR2 SQIVND (reference sequence). V lost 4 bases and J lost 1; bases outside the gene matches: 3. CDR3: CASSTGGRNTGELFF. Here the CDR3 DNA reads TGTGCCAGTAGTACGGGGGGAAGGAACACCGGGGAGCTGTTTTTT.

The V call is TRBV5-5, the J call TRBJ1-5; D possibly corresponds to TRBD1 (6 bases). V was clipped by 4 bases and J by 0 bases, with 11 bases between them. Germline V gene sequence: CDR1 SGHKS, CDR2 YYEKEE (reference sequence). The CDR3 is 15 residues long. DNA of the CDR3: TGTGCCAGCAGCCCAAGGACAGTTAGCAATCAGCCCCAGCATTTT. This codes for CASSPRTVSNQPQHF.

CDR3 nucleotide sequence: TGTGCCAGCAGCCTAACAGACAGGAACACTGAAGCTTTCTTT. Amino acids: CASSLTDRNTEAFF. The chain carries TRBV11-2 and TRBJ1-1; D may be TRBD1 (5 bases). V was cut by 5 bases and J by 1 base, with 11 bases left in between. The germline V gene encodes CDR1 SGHAT and CDR2 FQNNGV. This CDR3 comprises 14 residues.